Here is one T cell receptor (beta chain) with its context. The PCR made use of 60 Vbeta and 13 Jbeta primers. This table comes from immunoSEQ multiplex PCR, and its TCRdb copy is limited to in-frame clones, with some not included. Of about 160,000 clones in the sample, about 82% are singletons; the top ten hold 6% to 9%. This record comes from a study of cytomegalovirus exposure and HLA in healthy donors. The CDR3 contains 14 residues. Trimming cost V 3 bases and J 2 bases; bases outside gene matches: 2. Germline V lookup: CDR1 LNHDA, CDR2 SQIVND (reference sequence). The V and J genes are TRBV19 and TRBJ1-1, with 8 bases matching TRBD1. The sequencing input was PBMCs. This TCR was sampled from a woman aged 30 to 39 in good health and CMV-seropositive. CDR3 amino acids: CASSIGQGNTEAFF. As DNA, the CDR3 is TGTGCCAGTAGTATCGGACAGGGTAACACTGAAGCTTTCTTT.